This T cell receptor beta chain originates from a study of response to subunit inactivated influenza vaccine. This clonotype was seen a handful of times. Its antigen is still unknown. TCRdb re-derived calls from the RT-PCR reads in MiXCR, one entry per CDR3 protein. The sample includes 490,000 or so distinct CDR3 sequences, under 9% of them seen just once. General observations from the study: Authors suggested seasonal influenza vaccinations each recruit few new T cells.

The TCR comes from a man aged 50-75 years who received an inactivated influenza vaccine. The specimen was PBMCs from blood, collected roughly 24 months after vaccination.

The CDR3 loop reads CSADATGSGANVLTF. CDR3 in DNA: TGCAGTGCTGACGCGACAGGCTCTGGGGCCAACGTCCTGACTTTC. The chain couples TRBV20-1 to TRBJ2-6, with a possible D match to TRBD1 (6 bases). The CDR3 loop spans 15 amino acids. The V end was cut by 5 bases, the J end by 0 bases, with 11 bases between. Germline CDR1 is DFQATT and CDR2 is SNEGSKA (reference sequence).